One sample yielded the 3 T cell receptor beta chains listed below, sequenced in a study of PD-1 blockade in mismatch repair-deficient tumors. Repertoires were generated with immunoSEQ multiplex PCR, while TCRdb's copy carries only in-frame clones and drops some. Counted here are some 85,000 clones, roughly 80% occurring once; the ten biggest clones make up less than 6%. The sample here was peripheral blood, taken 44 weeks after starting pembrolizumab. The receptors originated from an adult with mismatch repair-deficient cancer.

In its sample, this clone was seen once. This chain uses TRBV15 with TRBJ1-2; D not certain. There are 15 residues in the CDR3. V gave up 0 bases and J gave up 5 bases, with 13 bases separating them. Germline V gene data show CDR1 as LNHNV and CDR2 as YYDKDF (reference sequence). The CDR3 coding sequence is TGTGCCACCAGCAGAGAGGCCCAGAGAGGGTATGGCTACACCTTC. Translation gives CATSREAQRGYGYTF.

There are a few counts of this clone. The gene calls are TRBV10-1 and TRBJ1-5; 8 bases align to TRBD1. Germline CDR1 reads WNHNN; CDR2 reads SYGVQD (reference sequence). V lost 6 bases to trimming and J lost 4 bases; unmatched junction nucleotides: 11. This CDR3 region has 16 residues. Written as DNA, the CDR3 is TGCGCCAGCAGGTGGGGCGACAGGGGCCGGAATCAGCCCCAGCATTTT. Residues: CASRWGDRGRNQPQHF.

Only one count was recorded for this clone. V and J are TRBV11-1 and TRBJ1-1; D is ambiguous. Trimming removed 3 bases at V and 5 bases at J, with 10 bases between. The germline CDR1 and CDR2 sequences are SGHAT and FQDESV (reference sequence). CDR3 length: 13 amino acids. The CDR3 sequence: CASSLVLGTEAFF. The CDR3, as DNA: TGTGCCAGCAGCTTGGTCTTGGGGACTGAAGCTTTCTTT.